This T cell receptor beta chain was obtained from a study of CD8+CD57+ T cells in acquired aplastic anemia. This clonotype was seen many times. Its antigen is unknown. The template for TCR beta VDJ and CDR3 sequence profiling was genomic DNA. TCRdb reprocessed the reads via MiXCR and lists one record per CDR3 protein. The sample has around 200,000 distinct CDR3 sequences, less than 65% seen once. Study observations and caveats: Patients did not significantly differ from controls in CD8+ Simpson's diversity.

Germline V gene data show CDR1 as DFQATT and CDR2 as SNEGSKA (reference sequence). CDR3 length: 17 residues. V was clipped by 0 bases and J by 0 bases, with 12 bases between them. The sequence was obtained from a human donor in good health, serving as a control. The sequenced sample consisted of sorted CD4+, CD8+, or CD8+CD57+ T cells (not recorded which) from PBMCs. The chain uses TRBV20-1 and TRBJ2-6; a weak D match, TRBD2 (6 bases). CDR3 DNA: TGCAGTGCTAGAGACGGGGGTCCCTTCTCTGGGGCCAACGTCCTGACTTTC. Residues: CSARDGGPFSGANVLTF.